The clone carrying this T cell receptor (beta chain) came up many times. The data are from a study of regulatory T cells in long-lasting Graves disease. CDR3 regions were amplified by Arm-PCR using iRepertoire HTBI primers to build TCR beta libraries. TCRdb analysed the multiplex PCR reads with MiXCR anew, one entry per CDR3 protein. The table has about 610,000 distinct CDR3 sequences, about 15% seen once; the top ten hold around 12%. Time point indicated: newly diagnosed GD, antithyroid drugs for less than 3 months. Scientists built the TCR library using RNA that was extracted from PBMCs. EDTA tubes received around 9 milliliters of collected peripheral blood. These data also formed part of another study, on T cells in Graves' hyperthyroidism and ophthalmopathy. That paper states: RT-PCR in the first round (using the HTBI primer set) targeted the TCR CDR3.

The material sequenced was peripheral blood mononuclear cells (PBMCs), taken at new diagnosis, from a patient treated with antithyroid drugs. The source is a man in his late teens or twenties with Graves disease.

CDR3: CASSLVLAASSYNEQFF. Written as DNA, the CDR3 is TGTGCCAGCAGCCTAGTCCTAGCGGCGAGCTCCTACAATGAGCAGTTCTTC. The chain has TRBV27 and TRBJ2-1; the match to TRBD2 covers 7 bases. CDR1 and CDR2 (germline): MNHEY, SMNVEV (reference sequence). The CDR3 contains 17 residues. V lost 6 bases and J lost 0; bases outside the gene matches: 11.